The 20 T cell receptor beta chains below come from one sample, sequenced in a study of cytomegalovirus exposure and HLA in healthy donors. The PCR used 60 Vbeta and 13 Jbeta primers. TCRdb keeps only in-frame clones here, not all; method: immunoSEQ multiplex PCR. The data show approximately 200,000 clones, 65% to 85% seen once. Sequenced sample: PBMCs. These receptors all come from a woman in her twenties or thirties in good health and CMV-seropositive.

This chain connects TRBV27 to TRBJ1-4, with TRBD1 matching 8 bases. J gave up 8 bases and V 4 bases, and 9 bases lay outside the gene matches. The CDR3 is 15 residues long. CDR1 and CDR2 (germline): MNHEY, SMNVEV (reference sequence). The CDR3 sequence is CASSSAGQGEEKLFF. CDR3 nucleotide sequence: TGTGCCAGCAGTTCCGCCGGACAGGGTGAGGAAAAACTGTTTTTT.

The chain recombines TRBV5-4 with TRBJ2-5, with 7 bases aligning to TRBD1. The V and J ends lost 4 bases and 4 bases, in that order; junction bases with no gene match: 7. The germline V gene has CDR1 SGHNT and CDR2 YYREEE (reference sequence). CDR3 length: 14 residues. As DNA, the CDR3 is TGTGCCAGCAGCGAAGGGACAGCACGAGAGACCCAGTACTTC. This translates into CASSEGTARETQYF.

Written as DNA, the CDR3 is TGTGCCATCAGTCCCGGGACTAGCGGGGGAACCACAGATACGCAGTATTTT. Its translation is CAISPGTSGGTTDTQYF. The rearrangement links TRBV10-3 to TRBJ2-3, with 14 positions matching TRBD2. The germline gives CDR1 ENHRY, CDR2 SYGVKD. The CDR3 has 17 residues. V lost 5 bases and J lost 2; bases outside the gene matches: 6.

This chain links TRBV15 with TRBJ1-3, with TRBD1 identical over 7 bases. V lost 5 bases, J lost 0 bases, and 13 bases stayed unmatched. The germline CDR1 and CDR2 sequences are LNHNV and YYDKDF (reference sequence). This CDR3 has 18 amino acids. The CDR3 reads CATSSAEAGGVSGNTIYF. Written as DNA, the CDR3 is TGTGCCACCAGCTCCGCCGAGGCAGGGGGTGTCTCTGGAAACACCATATATTTT.

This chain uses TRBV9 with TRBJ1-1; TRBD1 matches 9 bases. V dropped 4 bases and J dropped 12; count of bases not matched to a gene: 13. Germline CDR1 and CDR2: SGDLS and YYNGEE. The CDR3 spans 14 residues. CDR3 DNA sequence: TGTGCCAGCAGCACATCTGAGGGTGGACAGGGGCCTTTCTTT. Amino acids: CASSTSEGGQGPFF.

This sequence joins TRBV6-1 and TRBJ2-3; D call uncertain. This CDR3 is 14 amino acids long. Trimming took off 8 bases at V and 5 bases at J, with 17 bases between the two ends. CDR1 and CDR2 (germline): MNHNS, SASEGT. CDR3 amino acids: CASSRYGAQDTQYF. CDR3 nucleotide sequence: TGTGCCAGCTCCCGCTACGGAGCCCAAGATACGCAGTATTTT.

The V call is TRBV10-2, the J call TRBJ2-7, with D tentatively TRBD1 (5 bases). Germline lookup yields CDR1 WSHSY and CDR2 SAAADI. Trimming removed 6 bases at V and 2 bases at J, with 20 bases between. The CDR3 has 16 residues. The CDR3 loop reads CASSEHRREAPYEQYF. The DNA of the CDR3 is TGCGCCAGCAGCGAACATCGCAGGGAAGCCCCCTACGAGCAGTACTTC.

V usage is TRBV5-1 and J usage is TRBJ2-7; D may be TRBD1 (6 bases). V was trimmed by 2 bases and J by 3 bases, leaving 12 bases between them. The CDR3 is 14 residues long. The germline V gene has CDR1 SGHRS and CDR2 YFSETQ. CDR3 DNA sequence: TGCGCCAGCAGCTTCGACGGGACAATCTACGAGCAGTACTTC. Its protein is CASSFDGTIYEQYF.

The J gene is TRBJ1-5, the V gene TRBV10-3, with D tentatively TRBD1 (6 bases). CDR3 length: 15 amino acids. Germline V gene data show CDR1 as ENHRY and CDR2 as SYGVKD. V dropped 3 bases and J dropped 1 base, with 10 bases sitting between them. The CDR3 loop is CAISEEGGSNQPQHF. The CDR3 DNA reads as TGTGCCATCAGTGAAGAAGGGGGAAGCAATCAGCCCCAGCATTTT.

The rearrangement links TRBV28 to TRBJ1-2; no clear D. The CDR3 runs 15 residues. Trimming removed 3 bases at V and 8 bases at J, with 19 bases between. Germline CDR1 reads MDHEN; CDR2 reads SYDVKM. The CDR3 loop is CASSLVGTGYQGYTF. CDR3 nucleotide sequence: TGTGCCAGCAGTTTGGTGGGCACCGGATATCAGGGCTACACCTTC.

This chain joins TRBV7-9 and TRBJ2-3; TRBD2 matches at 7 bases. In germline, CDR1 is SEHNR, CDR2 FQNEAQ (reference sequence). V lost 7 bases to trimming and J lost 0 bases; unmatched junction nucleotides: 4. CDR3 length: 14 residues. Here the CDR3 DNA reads TGTGCCAGCACCGGACTAGTGAGCACAGATACGCAGTATTTT. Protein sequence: CASTGLVSTDTQYF.

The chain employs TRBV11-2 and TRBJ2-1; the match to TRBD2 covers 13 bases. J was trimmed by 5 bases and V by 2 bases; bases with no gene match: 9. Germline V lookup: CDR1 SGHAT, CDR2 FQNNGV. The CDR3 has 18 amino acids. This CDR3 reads CASSLRDRGLAGHNEQFF. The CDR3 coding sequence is TGTGCCAGCAGCTTAAGGGACCGGGGACTAGCGGGACACAATGAGCAGTTCTTC.

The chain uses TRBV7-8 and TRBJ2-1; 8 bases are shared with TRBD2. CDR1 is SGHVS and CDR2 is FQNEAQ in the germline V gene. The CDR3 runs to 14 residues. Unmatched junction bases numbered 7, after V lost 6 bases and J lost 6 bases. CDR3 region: CASSSQAGVNEQFF. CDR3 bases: TGTGCCAGCAGTAGCCAAGCGGGGGTCAATGAGCAGTTCTTC. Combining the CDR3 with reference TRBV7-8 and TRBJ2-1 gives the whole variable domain GAGVSQSPRYKVAKRGQDVALRCDPISGHVSLFWYQQALGQGPEFLTYFQNEAQLDKSGLPSDRFFAERPEGSVSTLKIQRTQQEDSAVYLCASSSQAGVNEQFFGPGTRLTVL.

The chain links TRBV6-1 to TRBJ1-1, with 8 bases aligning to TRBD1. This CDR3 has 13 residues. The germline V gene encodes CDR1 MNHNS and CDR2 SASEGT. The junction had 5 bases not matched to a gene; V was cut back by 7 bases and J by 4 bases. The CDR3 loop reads CASKDRETTEAFF. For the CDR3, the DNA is TGTGCCAGCAAGGACAGGGAGACCACTGAAGCTTTCTTT.

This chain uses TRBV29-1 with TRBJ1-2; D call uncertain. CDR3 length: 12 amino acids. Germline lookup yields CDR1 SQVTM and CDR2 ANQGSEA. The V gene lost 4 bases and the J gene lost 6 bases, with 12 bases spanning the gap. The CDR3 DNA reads TGCAGCGTTGGGGAGAGGGCGAATGGCTACACCTTC. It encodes CSVGERANGYTF.

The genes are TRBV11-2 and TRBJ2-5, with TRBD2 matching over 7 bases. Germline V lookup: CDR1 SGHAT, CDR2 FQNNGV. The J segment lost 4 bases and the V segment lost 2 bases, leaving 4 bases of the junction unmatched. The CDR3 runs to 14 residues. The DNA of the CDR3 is TGTGCCAGCAGCTTAACTAGCGAACGAGAGACCCAGTACTTC. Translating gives CASSLTSERETQYF.

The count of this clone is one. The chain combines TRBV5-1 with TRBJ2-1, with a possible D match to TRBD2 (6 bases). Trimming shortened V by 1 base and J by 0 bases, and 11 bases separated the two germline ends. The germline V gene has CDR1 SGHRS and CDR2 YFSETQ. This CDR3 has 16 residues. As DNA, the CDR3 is TGCGCCAGCAGCTTGAACGGGAGAGGCTCCTACAATGAGCAGTTCTTC. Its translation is CASSLNGRGSYNEQFF.

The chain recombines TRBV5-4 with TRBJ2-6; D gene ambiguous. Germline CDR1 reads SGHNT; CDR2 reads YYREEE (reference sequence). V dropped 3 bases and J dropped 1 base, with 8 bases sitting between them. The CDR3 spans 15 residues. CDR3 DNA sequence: TGTGCCAGCAGCTCCCTGGAGTCTGGGGCCAACGTCCTGACTTTC. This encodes CASSSLESGANVLTF.

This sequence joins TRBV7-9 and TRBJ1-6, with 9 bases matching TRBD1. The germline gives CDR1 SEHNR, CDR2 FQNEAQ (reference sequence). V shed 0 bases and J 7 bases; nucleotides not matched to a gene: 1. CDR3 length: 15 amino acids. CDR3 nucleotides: TGTGCCAGCAGCTTAGCGGGGACAGGGAATTCACCCCTCCACTTT. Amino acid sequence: CASSLAGTGNSPLHF. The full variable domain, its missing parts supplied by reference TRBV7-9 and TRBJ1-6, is DTGVSQNPRHKITKRGQNVTFRCDPISEHNRLYWYRQTLGQGPEFLTYFQNEAQLEKSRLLSDRFSAERPKGSFSTLEIQRTEQGDSAMYLCASSLAGTGNSPLHFGNGTRLTVT.

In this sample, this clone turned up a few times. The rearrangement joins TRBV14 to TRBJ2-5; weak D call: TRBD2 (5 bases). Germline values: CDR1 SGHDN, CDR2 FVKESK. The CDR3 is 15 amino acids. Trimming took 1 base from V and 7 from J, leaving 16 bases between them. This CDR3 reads CASSQGAGLAGTQYF. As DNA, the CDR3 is TGTGCCAGCAGCCAAGGGGCGGGCCTAGCCGGGACCCAGTACTTC.